A selection of T cell receptor beta chains follows, all from one sample in a study of blood T cell repertoires in COVID-19. TCRdb keeps only in-frame clones here, not all; method: immunoSEQ multiplex PCR. The sample records about 190,000 clones, roughly three quarters being singletons. The sequenced sample consisted of peripheral blood. These receptor sequences come from a man aged 60-69 years with active or convalescent COVID-19. Both conserved end residues are part of each CDR3. A D gene is named only where the DNA matches it firmly. Some rows mark clone size as missing; the rest say once, few, many or name a class of expanded clone.

v_gene,abundance,j_gene,d_gene,CDR3aa,CDR3nt
TRBV10-3,once,TRBJ1-1,NA,CAISEVVATEAFF,TGTGCCATCAGTGAAGTGGTGGCAACTGAAGCTTTCTTT
TRBV19,NA,TRBJ2-5,TRBD1,CASSYTGTGGKTQYF,TGTGCCAGTAGCTATACCGGGACAGGGGGGAAGACCCAGTACTTC
TRBV5-1,NA,TRBJ2-7,TRBD1,CASSSTGGTYEQYF,TGCGCCAGCAGCTCGACAGGGGGGACCTACGAGCAGTACTTC
TRBV2,NA,TRBJ2-1,TRBD2,CATRRSGSLLVDEQFF,TGTGCCACCAGGAGGAGCGGGAGCTTGCTAGTAGATGAGCAGTTCTTC
TRBV30,NA,TRBJ1-6,NA,CAWSGEYNSPLHF,TGTGCCTGGAGTGGGGAGTATAATTCACCCCTCCACTTT
TRBV21-1,few,TRBJ2-3,NA,CASSNGQGETSGRRGDTQYF,TGTGCCAGCAGCAACGGGCAGGGGGAGACTAGCGGGAGGCGCGGAGATACGCAGTATTTT
TRBV3-1/TRBV3-2,NA,TRBJ1-2,TRBD1,CASSHKQGAGYGYTF,TGTGCCAGCAGCCATAAACAGGGGGCAGGGTATGGCTACACCTTC
TRBV6-5,NA,TRBJ2-7,TRBD2,CASAGGGTSYEQYF,TGTGCCAGTGCGGGGGGCGGGACCTCCTACGAGCAGTACTTC
TRBV5-1,NA,TRBJ1-2,TRBD1,CASSSNTGDGYGYTF,TGCGCCAGCAGCTCGAATACAGGGGACGGCTATGGCTACACCTTC
TRBV28,NA,TRBJ1-5,NA,CASAPPVVGGQPQHF,TGTGCCAGCGCCCCACCGGTAGTGGGGGGTCAGCCCCAGCATTTT
TRBV7-2,NA,TRBJ1-1,NA,CASSLGIALQNTEAFF,TGTGCCAGCAGCTTAGGGATAGCTCTTCAGAACACTGAAGCTTTCTTT
TRBV2,few,TRBJ2-3,NA,CASNSGKSTDTQYF,TGTGCCAGCAATAGCGGAAAAAGCACAGATACGCAGTATTTT